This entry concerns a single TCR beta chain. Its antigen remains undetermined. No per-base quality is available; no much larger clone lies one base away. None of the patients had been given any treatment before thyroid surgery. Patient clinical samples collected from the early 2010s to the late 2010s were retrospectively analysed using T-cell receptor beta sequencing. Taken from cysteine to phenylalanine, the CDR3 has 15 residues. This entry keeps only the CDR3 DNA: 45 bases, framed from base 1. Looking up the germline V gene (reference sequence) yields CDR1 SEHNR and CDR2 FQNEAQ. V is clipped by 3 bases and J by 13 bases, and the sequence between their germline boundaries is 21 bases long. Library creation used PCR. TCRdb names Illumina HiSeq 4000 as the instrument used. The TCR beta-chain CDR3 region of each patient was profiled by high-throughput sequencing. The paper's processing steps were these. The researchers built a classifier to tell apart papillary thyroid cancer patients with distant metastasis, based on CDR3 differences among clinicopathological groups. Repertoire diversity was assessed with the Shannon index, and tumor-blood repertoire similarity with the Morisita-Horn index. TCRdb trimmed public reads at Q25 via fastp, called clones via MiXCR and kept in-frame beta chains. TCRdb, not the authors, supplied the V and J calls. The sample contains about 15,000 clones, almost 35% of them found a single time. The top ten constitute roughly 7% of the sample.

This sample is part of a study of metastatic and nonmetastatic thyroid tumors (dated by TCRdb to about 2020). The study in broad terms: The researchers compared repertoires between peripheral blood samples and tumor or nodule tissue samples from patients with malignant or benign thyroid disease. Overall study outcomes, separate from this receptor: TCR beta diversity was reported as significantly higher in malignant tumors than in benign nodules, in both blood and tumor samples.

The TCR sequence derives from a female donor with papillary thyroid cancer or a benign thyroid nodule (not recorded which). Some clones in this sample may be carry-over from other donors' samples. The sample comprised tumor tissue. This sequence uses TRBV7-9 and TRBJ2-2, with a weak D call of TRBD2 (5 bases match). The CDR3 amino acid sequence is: CASSFAGYLSLVLFF. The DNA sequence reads TGTGCCAGCAGCTTTGCGGGTTATTTGTCCTTGGTGCTGTTTTTT.